This T cell receptor beta chain was sequenced for a study of blood T cell dynamics during melanoma immunotherapy. In the study overall: Metastatic melanoma patients received first-line pembrolizumab or nivolumab plus ipilimumab.

The study, taken as a whole, reports: At W3, later disease-control patients showed bifurcated PBMC repertoire changes, unlike progressors.

On this clone itself: Its antigen is unidentified.

Indicated time point: pre-treatment baseline. Patients with prior systemic cancer treatment, concomitant immunosuppressants, or other active malignancies were excluded. Germline V lookup: CDR1 MNHEY, CDR2 SMNVEV (reference sequence). The CDR3 contains 13 residues. Deletions cut 5 bases from V and 5 bases from J, with 13 bases between. Every bulk PBMC sample received the same 350 ng of DNA. This table comes from immunoSEQ multiplex PCR, and its TCRdb copy is limited to in-frame clones, with some not included. The sample holds fewer than 20,000 clones, roughly nine tenths seen once. This material consisted of blood, taken from a patient treated with checkpoint blockade. The receptor was isolated from a human donor with melanoma. The chain has TRBV27 and TRBJ2-7; D unresolved. This CDR3 reads CASSPRGRNEQYF. As DNA, the CDR3 is TGTGCCAGCAGTCCCCGAGGAAGGAACGAGCAGTACTTC.